The 28 T cell receptor beta chains reported below all come from one sample, sequenced in a study of cytomegalovirus exposure and HLA in healthy donors. Clones were sequenced by immunoSEQ multiplex PCR, and TCRdb holds only the in-frame ones, with some missing. The repertoire consists of roughly 130,000 clones, with 85% to 90% occurring once and the leading ten covering roughly 9.2%. The sequencing input was PBMCs. The receptors stem from a woman under 30 in good health and CMV-seropositive.

The V gene is TRBV7-6, the J gene TRBJ2-1, with D perhaps matching TRBD1 (6 bases). Trimming cost V 1 base and J 4 bases, with 11 bases left between them. Germline V gene data show CDR1 as SGHVS and CDR2 as FNYEAQ. The CDR3 consists of 15 residues. The CDR3 spells CASSLEQGSYNEQFF. Here the CDR3 DNA reads TGTGCCAGCAGCTTAGAGCAGGGGTCATACAATGAGCAGTTCTTC.

The chain has TRBV6-4 and TRBJ1-1; D might be TRBD1 (6 bases). The germline CDR1 and CDR2 sequences are MRHNA and SNTAGT. V was trimmed by 6 bases and J by 5 bases, leaving 13 bases between them. The CDR3 consists of 13 residues. This CDR3 reads CASRRTAKTEAFF. CDR3 bases: TGTGCCAGCAGGCGGACAGCGAAGACTGAAGCTTTCTTT.

The chain links TRBV30 to TRBJ2-7, with a possible D match to TRBD1 (6 bases). The CDR3 totals 14 residues. V lost 5 bases to trimming and J lost 2 bases, with 16 bases between them. CDR1 is GTSNPN and CDR2 is SVGIG in the germline V gene (reference sequence). The CDR3 is CAWDPGHLTYEQYF. Here the CDR3 DNA reads TGTGCCTGGGACCCGGGACACCTCACCTACGAGCAGTACTTC.

V gene TRBV28 combines with J gene TRBJ2-7; 8 nucleotides align to TRBD1. With 3 bases clipped from V and 3 bases from J, the junction kept 7 bases outside the gene matches. The CDR3 totals 15 residues. The germline V gene has CDR1 MDHEN and CDR2 SYDVKM. In DNA, the CDR3 is TGTGCCAGCAGTTTTGGAAAGGACAGGGACTACGAGCAGTACTTC. It is translated as CASSFGKDRDYEQYF.

The chain couples TRBV12-2 to TRBJ1-2; no DNA check was done on the table's D call, TRBD1. TRBV12-2 is recorded as a pseudogene. The CDR3 is 17 residues long. The DNA of the CDR3 is TGTGCAAGTCGTAAATCTTTGGGGGCACCAGACAACTATGGCTACACCTTC. This encodes CASRKSLGAPDNYGYTF.

This chain uses TRBV5-1 with TRBJ1-1, with TRBD1 as a possible D gene (5 bases). CDR1 and CDR2 from the germline V gene are SGHRS and YFSETQ. V lost 0 bases to trimming and J lost 1 base, with 16 bases between them. The length of the CDR3 is 17 residues. Here the CDR3 reads CASSLALSGDANTEAFF. The CDR3 DNA reads as TGCGCCAGCAGCTTGGCCCTAAGCGGGGACGCGAACACTGAAGCTTTCTTT.

The chain combines TRBV7-2 with TRBJ1-6, with D perhaps TRBD1 (6 bases). Trimming left V 7 bases short and J 7 bases short, with 14 bases between. CDR1 and CDR2 from the germline V gene are SGHTA and FQGNSA. The length of the CDR3 is 14 residues. The CDR3: CASNRGGGNSPLHF. In DNA form, the CDR3 reads TGTGCCAGCAATAGAGGGGGAGGGAATTCACCCCTCCACTTT.

V usage is TRBV28 and J usage is TRBJ1-6; 8 bases match TRBD1. This CDR3 spans 15 amino acids. CDR1 is MDHEN and CDR2 is SYDVKM in the germline V gene. The V gene end was trimmed by 4 bases and the J gene end by 3 bases; junction bases not matched to a gene: 2. The chain's CDR3 is CASSSDRGYNSPLHF. The CDR3 bases are TGTGCCAGCAGTTCAGACAGGGGCTATAATTCACCCCTCCACTTT. The whole variable domain, filled in from reference TRBV28 and TRBJ1-6, reads DVKVTQSSRYLVKRTGEKVFLECVQDMDHENMFWYRQDPGLGLRLIYFSYDVKMKEKGDIPEGYSVSREKKERFSLILESASTNQTSMYLCASSSDRGYNSPLHFGNGTRLTVT.

The sample holds one count of this clone. The gene calls are TRBV4-1 and TRBJ1-2; 8 bases agree with TRBD1. In germline, CDR1 is MGHRA, CDR2 YSYEKL. Trimming took 3 bases from V and 3 from J; bases not matched to a gene: 3. CDR3 length equals 14 residues. CDR3 region: CASSHGQGDYGYTF. The DNA for the CDR3 is TGCGCCAGCAGCCACGGACAGGGCGACTATGGCTACACCTTC.

This CDR3 is CASSLGVGNIQYF. The DNA of the CDR3 is TGCGCCAGCAGCTTGGGTGTCGGGAACATTCAGTACTTC. The chain links TRBV5-1 to TRBJ2-4; D unclear. V dropped 0 bases and J dropped 7 bases, with 8 bases sitting between them. CDR1 is SGHRS and CDR2 is YFSETQ in the germline V gene. The CDR3 runs to 13 residues.

V is TRBV2 and J is TRBJ2-5, with D maybe TRBD2 (5 bases). CDR1 is SNHLY and CDR2 is FYNNEI in the germline V gene. V lost 4 bases and J lost 5, with 11 bases in between. This CDR3 spans 13 amino acids. The CDR3 reads CASSVAPGETQYF. For the CDR3, the DNA is TGTGCCAGCAGTGTAGCTCCGGGGGAGACCCAGTACTTC.

This sequence joins TRBV19 and TRBJ2-3; 10 bases line up with TRBD1. Trimming removed 8 bases from V and 3 bases from J; junction bases left unmatched: 5. CDR3 length: 14 amino acids. Germline values: CDR1 LNHDA, CDR2 SQIVND (reference sequence). This chain's CDR3 is CASQGTGDTDTQYF. For the CDR3, the DNA is TGTGCCAGTCAAGGGACAGGGGATACAGATACGCAGTATTTT.

This clone was observed once. The CDR3 DNA reads as TGTGCCACCAGCGACGAGCCTAGGGAGACCCAGTACTTC. Its translation is CATSDEPRETQYF. The chain links TRBV15 to TRBJ2-5, with D unclear. The CDR3 is made up of 13 amino acids. Germline CDR1 LNHNV, CDR2 YYDKDF (reference sequence). V was shortened by 5 bases and J by 5 bases, with 12 bases between the two germline ends. The full variable domain, completed using reference TRBV15 and TRBJ2-5, is DAMVIQNPRYQVTQFGKPVTLSCSQTLNHNVMYWYQQKSSQAPKLLFHYYDKDFNNEADTPDNFQSRRPNTSFCFLDIRSPGLGDTAMYLCATSDEPRETQYFGPGTRLLVL.

The chain couples TRBV5-4 to TRBJ1-1; weak D call: TRBD1 (5 bases). Germline assignment: CDR1 SGHNT and CDR2 YYREEE (reference sequence). The V gene lost 4 bases and the J gene lost 1 base, with 17 bases spanning the gap. The CDR3 runs to 16 residues. The CDR3 reads CASSALQGGWNTEAFF. CDR3 bases: TGTGCCAGCAGCGCTCTCCAGGGTGGATGGAACACTGAAGCTTTCTTT.

V and J are TRBV11-3 and TRBJ2-7; no reliable D call. The CDR3 is 13 amino acids. The germline V and J ends were trimmed by 1 base and 3 bases, with 7 bases remaining between them. Germline V CDR1 and CDR2: SGHNT, YENEEA. This chain's CDR3 is CASSLGRSYEQYF. DNA for the CDR3: TGTGCCAGCAGCTTAGGACGGAGCTACGAGCAGTACTTC.

The chain carries TRBV5-1 and TRBJ2-7, with D perhaps matching TRBD1 (8 bases). V was pared by 4 bases and J by 3 bases, with 17 bases between. The CDR3 is 15 residues long. Germline values: CDR1 SGHRS, CDR2 YFSETQ. For the CDR3, the DNA is TGCGCCAGCAGCCCCCAGACAGGGGAGGGCTACGAGCAGTACTTC. It specifies CASSPQTGEGYEQYF.

The genes are TRBV28 and TRBJ1-5, with D tentatively TRBD1 (6 bases). V lost 10 bases, J lost 16 bases, and 20 bases lay in between. The germline V gene encodes CDR1 MDHEN and CDR2 SYDVKM. The CDR3 runs to 11 residues. CDR3: CAITSGGAYHF. The CDR3 coding sequence is TGTGCCATTACGTCGGGGGGCGCCTATCATTTT.

The rearrangement joins TRBV6-5 to TRBJ1-1; D ambiguous. The CDR3 covers 13 residues. Germline CDR1 MNHEY, CDR2 SVGAGI. V lost 8 bases, J lost 0 bases, and 10 bases lay in between. Here the CDR3 reads CASRREVNTEAFF. Here the CDR3 DNA reads TGTGCCAGCCGGAGAGAGGTGAACACTGAAGCTTTCTTT.

The chain has TRBV7-9 and TRBJ1-1; D uncertain. V was cut by 2 bases and J by 8 bases, with 9 bases left in between. Germline V CDR1 and CDR2: SEHNR, FQNEAQ (reference sequence). The CDR3 has 12 residues. The CDR3 DNA is TGTGCCAGCAGCTTAACGGCCAGGGAAGCTTTCTTT. This sequence encodes CASSLTAREAFF.

This clone was counted a single time. The chain links TRBV6-1 to TRBJ2-3; 9 bases are a match to TRBD2. Germline V gene sequence: CDR1 MNHNS, CDR2 SASEGT. V was clipped by 6 bases and J by 6 bases; unmatched bases: 7. CDR3 size: 14 residues. In DNA form, the CDR3 reads TGTGCCAGCAGGGCTGGCCTAGCGGGGGATACGCAGTATTTT. Its translation: CASRAGLAGDTQYF.

This clone has a single count. The rearrangement joins TRBV30 to TRBJ2-1, with a tentative D call TRBD1 (5 bases). Trimming cost V 6 bases and J 0 bases, with 12 bases left between them. The CDR3 consists of 14 residues. Germline V gene sequence: CDR1 GTSNPN, CDR2 SVGIG (reference sequence). CDR3 protein: CACRGLSSYNEQFF. For the CDR3, the DNA is TGTGCCTGTAGGGGCCTAAGCTCCTACAATGAGCAGTTCTTC.

With respect to this clone: A junction end diverges from the germline sequence, so it may reflect a read error. This chain connects TRBV7-7 to TRBJ2-5; TRBD2 aligns across 7 bases. Germline V lookup: CDR1 SSHAT, CDR2 FNYEAQ (reference sequence). This CDR3 is 15 amino acids long. The DNA for the CDR3 is TGTGCTAGCAGCTTAGTCGCGGGGGACGGGGAGACCCAGTACTTC. It specifies CASSLVAGDGETQYF.

This clone occurred once. The chain recombines TRBV11-2 with TRBJ1-2, with D perhaps matching TRBD1 (5 bases). V lost 0 bases and J lost 4, with 15 bases in between. The CDR3 runs to 16 residues. Germline CDR1 reads SGHAT; CDR2 reads FQNNGV. In DNA, the CDR3 is TGTGCCAGCAGCTTAGATTACGCAGGGTATGGCTATGGCTACACCTTC. Its translation: CASSLDYAGYGYGYTF.

The rearrangement joins TRBV6-5 to TRBJ1-2, with D tentatively TRBD1 (6 bases). The CDR3 sequence is 14 residues long. V lost 5 bases and J 3 bases, leaving 13 bases between the germline ends. Germline V gene data show CDR1 as MNHEY and CDR2 as SVGAGI. The CDR3 spells CASSGTGYDYGYTF. CDR3 sequence (DNA): TGTGCCAGCAGTGGAACAGGGTACGACTATGGCTACACCTTC.

The chain has TRBV7-9 and TRBJ1-6, with 10 nucleotides matching TRBD1. V lost 3 bases to trimming and J lost 10 bases; unmatched junction nucleotides: 6. Germline-derived CDR1 and CDR2 are SEHNR and FQNEAQ (reference sequence). The CDR3 consists of 15 residues. CDR3 coding DNA: TGTGCCAGCAGCTTGGTTAGGGACAGGGGATCACCCCTCCACTTT. Residues: CASSLVRDRGSPLHF.

The chain has TRBV7-7 and TRBJ1-4; TRBD1 aligns across 8 bases. J lost 5 bases, V lost 5 bases, and 7 bases had no gene match. CDR3 size: 15 residues. From germline, CDR1 is SSHAT and CDR2 FNYEAQ (reference sequence). Here the CDR3 reads CASSPDDRGNEKLFF. The CDR3 bases are TGTGCCAGCAGCCCCGACGACAGGGGAAATGAAAAACTGTTTTTT. The variable domain in full, with the rest retrieved from reference TRBV7-7 and TRBJ1-4, is GAGVSQSPRYKVTKRGQDVTLRCDPISSHATLYWYQQALGQGPEFLTYFNYEAQPDKSGLPSDRFSAERPEGSISTLTIQRTEQRDSAMYRCASSPDDRGNEKLFFGSGTQLSVL.

V and J are TRBV2 and TRBJ2-1, with D possibly matching TRBD2 (5 bases). There are 15 residues in the CDR3. Looked up from germline, CDR1 is SNHLY and CDR2 is FYNNEI. With 3 bases removed from V and 3 bases from J, the gap between germline ends came to 12 bases. This CDR3 is CASSDEGGSYNEQFF. Here the CDR3 DNA reads TGTGCCAGCAGTGATGAAGGAGGCAGCTACAATGAGCAGTTCTTC.

V usage is TRBV7-9 and J usage is TRBJ1-6, with D possibly TRBD1 on 6 matching bases. CDR1 and CDR2 from the germline V gene are SEHNR and FQNEAQ (reference sequence). V was pared by 4 bases and J by 13 bases, with 8 bases between. CDR3 length: 11 residues. The CDR3 protein is CASSSQGPLHF. In DNA form, the CDR3 reads TGTGCCAGCAGCTCTCAGGGGCCCCTCCACTTT.